This T cell receptor (beta chain) was sequenced in a study of T cells in Graves' hyperthyroidism and ophthalmopathy. Across the study: Peripheral blood specimens were obtained at initial diagnosis, prior to any treatment.

Findings and caveats of the study: Most clonotypes expanded in thyroid above 0.001 were likewise present in blood. From stable hyperthyroidism, ophthalmopathy was set apart by a 13 V-J model.

A remark on this clonotype: Antigen: not known.

Amplified TCR beta CDR3 regions derived from RNA transcripts. TCR CDR3 regions were first amplified by RT-PCR with HTBI primers. TCRdb called the multiplex PCR reads again in MiXCR, with one record for every CDR3 protein. Of roughly 530,000 distinct CDR3 sequences listed, more than 15% are singletons. Germline loops: CDR1 MNHEY, CDR2 SMNVEV (reference sequence). The CDR3 is 13 residues long. V lost 6 bases, J lost 4 bases, and 12 bases lay in between. Patients with uncontrolled infections, other autoimmune diseases, pregnancy or lactation were excluded. The chain couples TRBV27 to TRBJ1-2, with D unclear. Material: blood. This clonotype was obtained from a woman aged 18-29 years with Graves' ophthalmopathy. CDR3: CASSPRSVYGYTF. CDR3 coding DNA: TGTGCCAGCAGCCCCAGGTCTGTCTATGGCTACACCTTC.